Below, 17 T cell receptor beta chains from the same sample are listed, as sequenced in a study of Ad26.COV2.S vaccination and SARS-CoV-2 variants (TCRdb year 2021). Receptor amplification or capture employed the immunoSEQ multiplex PCR assay. TCRdb took this table from immuneACCESS and kept in-frame rearrangements with V and J called. Such tables lack part of the clones; where checked against another copy, unresolved V genes explain under half of the gap, and the rest is unexplained. The sample has 350,000 to 450,000 clones on record, 83% of them singletons. The ten top clones hold about 8% of the sample. The sample's treatment or condition label, in plain terms: roughly 19 received Ad26.COV2.S at low or high dose, single or two shots; roughly five received placebo; per-sample allocation not given. For vaccine and placebo recipients, repertoires were sequenced using samples collected on day 63 after the first injection.

The sequences come from peripheral blood, collected in a trial of Ad26.COV2.S vaccine versus placebo. These receptors all come from a person between 18 and 65 years old who received the Ad26.COV2.S COVID-19 vaccine or a placebo.

The V call is TRBV7-2, the J call TRBJ1-2, with D possibly matching TRBD1 (5 bases). Per the germline V gene, CDR1 is SGHTA and CDR2 is FQGNSA. Trimming removed 5 bases from V and 5 bases from J, with 18 bases in between. The CDR3 covers 15 residues. CDR3 sequence: CASSHRARGRYGYTF. The CDR3, as DNA: TGTGCCAGCAGCCACCGGGCCCGGGGCCGTTATGGCTACACCTTC.

The chain couples TRBV6-6 to TRBJ1-6; D is unclear. V gave up 6 bases and J gave up 9 bases, with 6 bases separating them. CDR1 and CDR2 (germline): MNHNY, SVGAGI (reference sequence). The CDR3 sequence is 11 residues long. The chain's CDR3 is CASRIGSPLHF. CDR3 DNA: TGTGCCAGCAGGATCGGTTCACCCCTCCACTTT.

The J gene is TRBJ2-1, the V gene TRBV27, with D perhaps being TRBD1 or TRBD2 (5 bases each). V dropped 4 bases and J dropped 6 bases, with 16 bases sitting between them. Germline CDR1 is MNHEY and CDR2 is SMNVEV (reference sequence). The length of the CDR3 is 15 residues. In DNA, the CDR3 is TGTGCCAGCAGTTGGGGCCAGGAGGTAGCCAATGAGCAGTTCTTC. Its protein is CASSWGQEVANEQFF.

The rearrangement uses TRBV11-2 and TRBJ1-2; D not resolved. The length of the CDR3 is 13 residues. V was shortened by 0 bases and J by 5 bases, with 7 bases between the two germline ends. The germline gives CDR1 SGHAT, CDR2 FQNNGV. CDR3 loop: CASSLDRQYGYTF. CDR3 nucleotides: TGTGCCAGCAGCTTAGACAGGCAGTATGGCTACACCTTC. Together with reference TRBV11-2 and TRBJ1-2, the CDR3 gives the full variable domain: EAGVAQSPRYKIIEKRQSVAFWCNPISGHATLYWYQQILGQGPKLLIQFQNNGVVDDSQLPKDRFSAERLKGVDSTLKIQPAKLEDSAVYLCASSLDRQYGYTFGSGTRLTVV.

The J gene is TRBJ2-7, the V gene TRBV4-1; 9 bases are a match to TRBD1. This CDR3 contains 18 residues. With V trimmed by 4 bases and J by 0 bases, 13 bases remained unmatched. CDR1 is MGHRA and CDR2 is YSYEKL in the germline V gene. For the CDR3, the DNA is TGCGCCAGCAGCCCCCGGGTGTCGGGACAGGGAATCTCCTACGAGCAGTACTTC. This codes for CASSPRVSGQGISYEQYF.

The chain uses TRBV15 and TRBJ2-2; D is uncertain. Germline assignment: CDR1 LNHNV and CDR2 YYDKDF (reference sequence). V gave up 4 bases and J gave up 3 bases, with 9 bases separating them. This CDR3 spans 14 amino acids. The CDR3, as DNA: TGTGCCACCAGCAACAGTGCGGACACCGGGGAGCTGTTTTTT. Residues: CATSNSADTGELFF.

V gene TRBV15 combines with J gene TRBJ2-1; D is unclear. The germline V and J ends were trimmed by 8 bases and 0 bases, with 11 bases remaining between them. This CDR3 region has 14 residues. Per the germline V gene, CDR1 is LNHNV and CDR2 is YYDKDF (reference sequence). This CDR3 is CATREEVSYNEQFF. The CDR3 DNA is TGTGCCACCCGAGAGGAAGTCTCCTACAATGAGCAGTTCTTC.

The chain combines TRBV11-2 with TRBJ2-3, with 9 bases aligning to TRBD1. The CDR3 extends over 17 amino acids. Germline lookup yields CDR1 SGHAT and CDR2 FQNNGV. The junction had 13 bases not matched to a gene; V was cut back by 2 bases and J by 7 bases. CDR3 region: CASSLNHPGTGRHTQYF. The CDR3 bases are TGTGCCAGCAGCTTAAATCATCCCGGGACAGGGAGACATACGCAGTATTTT.

V usage is TRBV2 and J usage is TRBJ2-7; D gene uncertain. Germline lookup yields CDR1 SNHLY and CDR2 FYNNEI. V was clipped by 2 bases and J by 1 base, with 3 bases between them. This CDR3 has 12 amino acids. DNA for the CDR3: TGTGCCAGCAGTGAACTATCCTACGAGCAGTACTTC. It codes for CASSELSYEQYF.

The chain links TRBV5-1 to TRBJ2-5; weak D call: TRBD1 (6 bases). The V and J ends lost 2 bases and 2 bases respectively, with 10 bases between them. The CDR3 length is 14 residues. The germline V gene has CDR1 SGHRS and CDR2 YFSETQ. The CDR3 DNA reads TGCGCCAGCAGCTTCAACAGGGTTCAAGAGACCCAGTACTTC. This translates into CASSFNRVQETQYF.

This sequence joins TRBV1 and TRBJ1-2. TRBV1 is an annotated pseudogene. This CDR3 spans 12 amino acids. DNA for the CDR3: TGCACCAGCAGCCTATCGGGTTGTGGCTACACCTTC. Protein sequence: CTSSLSGCGYTF.

This clone has a single count. This sequence joins TRBV6-2 or TRBV6-3 and TRBJ2-6; no clear D. V lost 4 bases to trimming and J lost 0 bases, with 10 bases between them. The CDR3 has 16 residues. Looked up from germline, CDR1 is MNHEY and CDR2 is SVGEGT. Written as DNA, the CDR3 is TGTGCCAGCAGTTCCGGGCCTTCCTCTGGGGCCAACGTCCTGACTTTC. Amino acids: CASSSGPSSGANVLTF.

This rearrangement joins TRBV21-1 to TRBJ1-5; TRBD1 is taken as the D call from the table, unchecked against the DNA. TRBV21-1 is labeled a pseudogene. This CDR3 has 17 residues. CDR3 sequence: CASSTRTGGVLNQPQHF. The CDR3 DNA follows: TGTGCCAGCAGCACCAGGACAGGGGGCGTCCTCAATCAGCCCCAGCATTTT.

The sample holds a few counts of this clone. V and J are TRBV2 and TRBJ1-5, with D perhaps matching TRBD1 (6 bases). Germline CDR1 and CDR2: SNHLY and FYNNEI. Trimming cost V 6 bases and J 3 bases, with 12 bases left between them. This CDR3 is built from 14 residues. The CDR3 DNA is TGTGCCAGCAGCGAACAGGGAATCAATCAGCCCCAGCATTTT. Translation gives CASSEQGINQPQHF. The full variable domain, in which reference TRBV2 and TRBJ1-5 provide the parts outside the CDR3, is EPEVTQTPSHQVTQMGQEVILRCVPISNHLYFYWYRQILGQKVEFLVSFYNNEISEKSEIFDDQFSVERPDGSNFTLKIRSTKLEDSAMYFCASSEQGINQPQHFGDGTRLSIL.

The genes are TRBV29-1 and TRBJ2-7; D possibly uses TRBD1 or TRBD2 (7 bases each). CDR1 is SQVTM, CDR2 ANQGSEA, per germline. The CDR3 spans 14 residues. Trimming took 6 bases from V and 3 from J, leaving 18 bases between them. The CDR3 DNA reads TGCAGCGTCCAGGGGGGGGTAGGTTTCTACGAGCAGTACTTC. Translating gives CSVQGGVGFYEQYF.

This chain links TRBV11-2 with TRBJ1-1; D may be TRBD1 (5 bases). The germline V and J ends were trimmed by 3 bases and 1 base, with 12 bases remaining between them. This CDR3 region has 15 residues. CDR1 and CDR2 from the germline V gene are SGHAT and FQNNGV. CDR3: CASSFSGTENTEAFF. CDR3 in DNA: TGTGCCAGCAGCTTCTCCGGGACGGAGAACACTGAAGCTTTCTTT.

This chain joins TRBV27 and TRBJ1-1; D call uncertain. Germline V CDR1 and CDR2: MNHEY, SMNVEV (reference sequence). The CDR3 length is 14 residues. The V end was cut by 0 bases, the J end by 0 bases, with 5 bases between. CDR3 sequence: CASSLSLVNTEAFF. The CDR3 DNA reads TGTGCCAGCAGTTTATCGTTGGTGAACACTGAAGCTTTCTTT.